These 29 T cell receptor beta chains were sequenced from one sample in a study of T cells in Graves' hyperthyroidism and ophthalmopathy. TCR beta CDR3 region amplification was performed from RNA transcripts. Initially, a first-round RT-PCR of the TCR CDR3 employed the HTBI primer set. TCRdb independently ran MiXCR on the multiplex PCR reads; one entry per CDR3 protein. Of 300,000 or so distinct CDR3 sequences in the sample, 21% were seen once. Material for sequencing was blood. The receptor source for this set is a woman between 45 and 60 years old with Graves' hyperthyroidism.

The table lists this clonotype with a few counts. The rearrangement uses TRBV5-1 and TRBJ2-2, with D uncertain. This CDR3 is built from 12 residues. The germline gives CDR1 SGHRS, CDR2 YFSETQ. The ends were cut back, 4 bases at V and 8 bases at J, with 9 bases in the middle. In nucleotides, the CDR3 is TGCGCCAGCAGCGCCCCCGCGGGGGAGCTGTTTTTT. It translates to CASSAPAGELFF.

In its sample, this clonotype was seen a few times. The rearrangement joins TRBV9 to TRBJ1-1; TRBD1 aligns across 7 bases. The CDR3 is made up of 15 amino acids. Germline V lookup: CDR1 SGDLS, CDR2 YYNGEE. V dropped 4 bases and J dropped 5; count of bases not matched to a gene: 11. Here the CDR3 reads CASSPLQGLGTEAFF. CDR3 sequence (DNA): TGTGCCAGCAGCCCATTACAGGGGCTCGGGACTGAAGCTTTCTTT.

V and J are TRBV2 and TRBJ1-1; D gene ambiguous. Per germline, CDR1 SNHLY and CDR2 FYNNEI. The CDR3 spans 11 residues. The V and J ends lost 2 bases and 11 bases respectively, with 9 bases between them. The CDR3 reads CASSEMLTAFF. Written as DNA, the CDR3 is TGTGCCAGCAGTGAAATGCTCACGGCTTTCTTT. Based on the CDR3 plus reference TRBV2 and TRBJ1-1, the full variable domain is EPEVTQTPSHQVTQMGQEVILRCVPISNHLYFYWYRQILGQKVEFLVSFYNNEISEKSEIFDDQFSVERPDGSNFTLKIRSTKLEDSAMYFCASSEMLTAFFGQGTRLTVV.

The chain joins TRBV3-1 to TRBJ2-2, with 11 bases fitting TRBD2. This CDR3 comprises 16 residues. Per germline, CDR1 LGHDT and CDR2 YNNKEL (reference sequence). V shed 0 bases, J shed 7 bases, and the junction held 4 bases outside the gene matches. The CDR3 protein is CASSQELAGVGGELFF. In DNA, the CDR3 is TGTGCCAGCAGCCAAGAACTAGCGGGGGTAGGCGGGGAGCTGTTTTTT.

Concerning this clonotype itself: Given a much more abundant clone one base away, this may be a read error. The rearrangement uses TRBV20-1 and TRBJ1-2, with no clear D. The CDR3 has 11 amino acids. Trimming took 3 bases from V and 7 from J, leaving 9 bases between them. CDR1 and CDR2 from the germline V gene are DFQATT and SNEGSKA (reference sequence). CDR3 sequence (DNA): TGCAGTGCTAGGGTGGAGGGTGGCTACACCTTC. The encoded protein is CSARVEGGYTF.

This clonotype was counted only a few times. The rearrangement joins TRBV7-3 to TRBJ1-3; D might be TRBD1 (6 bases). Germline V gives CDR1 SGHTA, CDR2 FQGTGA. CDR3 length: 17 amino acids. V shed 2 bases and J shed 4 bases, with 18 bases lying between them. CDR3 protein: CASSLQAFGGQGNTIYF. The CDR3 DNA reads TGTGCCAGCAGCTTACAAGCGTTCGGGGGGCAAGGAAACACCATATATTTT.

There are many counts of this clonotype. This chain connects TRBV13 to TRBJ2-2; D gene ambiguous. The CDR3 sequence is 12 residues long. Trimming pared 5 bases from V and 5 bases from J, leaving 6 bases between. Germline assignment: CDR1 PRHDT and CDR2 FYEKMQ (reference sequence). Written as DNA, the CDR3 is TGTGCCAGCAGCACCAGGACCGGGGAGCTGTTTTTT. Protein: CASSTRTGELFF.

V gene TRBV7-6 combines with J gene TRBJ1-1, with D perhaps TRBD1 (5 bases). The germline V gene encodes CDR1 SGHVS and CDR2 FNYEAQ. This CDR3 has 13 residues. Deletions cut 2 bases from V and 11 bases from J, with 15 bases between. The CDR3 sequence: CASSLILRGEAFF. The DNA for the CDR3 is TGTGCCAGCAGCTTAATTCTTAGGGGTGAGGCTTTCTTT.

CDR3 coding DNA: TGTGCCAGCAGTAGTACAGGGTATAGCAATCAGCCCCAGCATTTT. Residues: CASSSTGYSNQPQHF. J is TRBJ1-5 and V is TRBV28, with a possible D match to TRBD1 (6 bases). Trimming removed 5 bases from V and 0 bases from J, with 11 bases in between. The CDR3 extends over 15 amino acids. Germline CDR1 and CDR2: MDHEN and SYDVKM.

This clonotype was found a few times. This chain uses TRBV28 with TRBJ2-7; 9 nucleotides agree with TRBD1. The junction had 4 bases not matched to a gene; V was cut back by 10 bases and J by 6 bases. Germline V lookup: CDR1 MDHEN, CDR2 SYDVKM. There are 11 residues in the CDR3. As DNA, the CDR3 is TGTGCCATCCTACAGGGGGCCGAGCAGTACTTC. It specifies CAILQGAEQYF. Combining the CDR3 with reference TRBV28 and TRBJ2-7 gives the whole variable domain DVKVTQSSRYLVKRTGEKVFLECVQDMDHENMFWYRQDPGLGLRLIYFSYDVKMKEKGDIPEGYSVSREKKERFSLILESASTNQTSMYLCAILQGAEQYFGPGTRLTVT.

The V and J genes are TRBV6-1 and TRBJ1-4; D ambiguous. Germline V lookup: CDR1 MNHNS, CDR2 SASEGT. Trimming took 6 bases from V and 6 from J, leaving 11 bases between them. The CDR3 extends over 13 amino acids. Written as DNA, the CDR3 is TGTGCCAGCAGGCGGACCGAGGATGAAAAACTGTTTTTT. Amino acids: CASRRTEDEKLFF.

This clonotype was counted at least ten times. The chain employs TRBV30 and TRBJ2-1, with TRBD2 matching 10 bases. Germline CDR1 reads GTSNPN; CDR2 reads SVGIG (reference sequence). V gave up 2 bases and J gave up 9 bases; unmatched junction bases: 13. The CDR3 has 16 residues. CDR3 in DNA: TGTGCCTGGAGTAGAAGAACTAGCGGGATCGTTGTTGAGCAGTTCTTC. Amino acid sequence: CAWSRRTSGIVVEQFF. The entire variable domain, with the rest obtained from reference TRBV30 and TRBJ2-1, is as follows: SQTIHQWPATLVQPVGSPLSLECTVEGTSNPNLYWYRQAAGRGLQLLFYSVGIGQISSEVPQNLSASRPQDRQFILSSKKLLLSDSGFYLCAWSRRTSGIVVEQFFGPGTRLTVL.

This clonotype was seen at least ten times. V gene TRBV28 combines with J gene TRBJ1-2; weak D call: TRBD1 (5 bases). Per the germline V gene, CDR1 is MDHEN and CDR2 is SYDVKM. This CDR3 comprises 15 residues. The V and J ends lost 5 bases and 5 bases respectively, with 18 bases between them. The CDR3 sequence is CASSAAFWGNYGYTF. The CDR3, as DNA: TGTGCCAGCAGTGCCGCCTTTTGGGGGAATTATGGCTACACCTTC.

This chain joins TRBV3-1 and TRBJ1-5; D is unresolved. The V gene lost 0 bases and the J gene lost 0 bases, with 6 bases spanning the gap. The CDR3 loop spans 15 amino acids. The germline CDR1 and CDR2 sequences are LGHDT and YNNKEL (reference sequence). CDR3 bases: TGTGCCAGCAGCCAAGATCCTCTTAGCAATCAGCCCCAGCATTTT. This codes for CASSQDPLSNQPQHF.

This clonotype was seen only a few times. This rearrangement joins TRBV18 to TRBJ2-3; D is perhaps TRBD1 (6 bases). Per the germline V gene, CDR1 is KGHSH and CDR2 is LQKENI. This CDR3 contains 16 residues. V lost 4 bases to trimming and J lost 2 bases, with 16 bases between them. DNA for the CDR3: TGTGCCAGCTCACGATCCGGGACACTTAACACAGATACGCAGTATTTT. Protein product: CASSRSGTLNTDTQYF.

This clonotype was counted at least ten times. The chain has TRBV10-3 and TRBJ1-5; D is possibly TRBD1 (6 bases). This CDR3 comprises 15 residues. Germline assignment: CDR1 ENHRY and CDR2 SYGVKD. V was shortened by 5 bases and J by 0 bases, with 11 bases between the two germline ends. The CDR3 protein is CAISRGEDSNQPQHF. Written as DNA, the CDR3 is TGTGCCATCAGTAGGGGGGAGGATAGCAATCAGCCCCAGCATTTT.

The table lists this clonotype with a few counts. Here the CDR3 reads CASSPQGLAVEQYF. CDR3 sequence (DNA): TGTGCCAGCTCACCTCAGGGACTGGCTGTGGAGCAGTACTTC. The chain recombines TRBV18 with TRBJ2-7; D may be TRBD2 (6 bases). The CDR3 runs 14 residues. Deletions cut 3 bases from V and 7 bases from J, with 16 bases between. Germline V gene data show CDR1 as KGHSH and CDR2 as LQKENI.

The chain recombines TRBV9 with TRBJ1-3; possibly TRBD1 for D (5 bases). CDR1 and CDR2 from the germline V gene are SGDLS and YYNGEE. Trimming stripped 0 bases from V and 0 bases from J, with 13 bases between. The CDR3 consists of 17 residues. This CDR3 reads CASSVAGGIISGNTIYF. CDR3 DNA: TGTGCCAGCAGCGTAGCGGGGGGGATCATCTCTGGAAACACCATATATTTT.

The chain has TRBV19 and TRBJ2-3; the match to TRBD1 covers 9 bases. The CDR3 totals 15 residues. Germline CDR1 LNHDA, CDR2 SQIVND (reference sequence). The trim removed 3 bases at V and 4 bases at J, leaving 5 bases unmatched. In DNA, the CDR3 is TGTGCCAGTAGTATGGGGACAGGGCGCCCAGATACGCAGTATTTT. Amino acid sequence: CASSMGTGRPDTQYF.

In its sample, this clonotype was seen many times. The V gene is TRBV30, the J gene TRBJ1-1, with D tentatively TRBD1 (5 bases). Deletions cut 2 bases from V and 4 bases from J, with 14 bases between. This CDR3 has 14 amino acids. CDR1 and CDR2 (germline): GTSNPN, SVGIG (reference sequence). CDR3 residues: CAWSPGRGSTEAFF. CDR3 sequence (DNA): TGTGCCTGGAGTCCTGGGAGGGGTAGCACTGAAGCTTTCTTT. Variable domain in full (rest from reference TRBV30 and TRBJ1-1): SQTIHQWPATLVQPVGSPLSLECTVEGTSNPNLYWYRQAAGRGLQLLFYSVGIGQISSEVPQNLSASRPQDRQFILSSKKLLLSDSGFYLCAWSPGRGSTEAFFGQGTRLTVV.

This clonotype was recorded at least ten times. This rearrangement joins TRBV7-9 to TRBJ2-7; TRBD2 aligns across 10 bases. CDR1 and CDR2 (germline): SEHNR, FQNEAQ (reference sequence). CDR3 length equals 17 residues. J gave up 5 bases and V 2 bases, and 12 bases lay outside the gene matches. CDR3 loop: CASSLTLASGRTHEQYF. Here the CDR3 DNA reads TGTGCCAGCAGCTTAACTCTCGCTAGCGGGAGAACCCACGAGCAGTACTTC.

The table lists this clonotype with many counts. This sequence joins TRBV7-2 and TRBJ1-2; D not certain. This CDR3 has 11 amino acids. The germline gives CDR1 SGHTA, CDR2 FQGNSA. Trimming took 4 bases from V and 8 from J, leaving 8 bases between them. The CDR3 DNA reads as TGTGCCAGCAGCTCCCTAGGGGGCTACACCTTC. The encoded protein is CASSSLGGYTF.

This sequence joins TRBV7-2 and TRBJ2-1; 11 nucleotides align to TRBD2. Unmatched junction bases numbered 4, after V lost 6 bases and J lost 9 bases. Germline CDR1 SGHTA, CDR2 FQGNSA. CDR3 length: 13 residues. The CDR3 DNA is TGTGCCAGCAGTTTGACTAGCGGGGCTGAGCAGTTCTTC. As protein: CASSLTSGAEQFF.

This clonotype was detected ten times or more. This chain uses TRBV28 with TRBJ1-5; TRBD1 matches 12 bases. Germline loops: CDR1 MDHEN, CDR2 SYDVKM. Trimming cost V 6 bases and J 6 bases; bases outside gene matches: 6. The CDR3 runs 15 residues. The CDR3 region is CASRWDRGLIQPQHF. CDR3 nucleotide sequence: TGTGCCAGCAGATGGGACAGGGGGCTGATTCAGCCCCAGCATTTT.

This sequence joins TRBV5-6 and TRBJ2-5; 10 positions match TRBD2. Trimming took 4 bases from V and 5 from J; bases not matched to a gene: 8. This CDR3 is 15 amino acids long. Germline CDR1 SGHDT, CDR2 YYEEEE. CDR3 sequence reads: CASSLPLAGEETQYF. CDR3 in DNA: TGTGCCAGCAGCCTACCCCTAGCGGGAGAGGAGACCCAGTACTTC.

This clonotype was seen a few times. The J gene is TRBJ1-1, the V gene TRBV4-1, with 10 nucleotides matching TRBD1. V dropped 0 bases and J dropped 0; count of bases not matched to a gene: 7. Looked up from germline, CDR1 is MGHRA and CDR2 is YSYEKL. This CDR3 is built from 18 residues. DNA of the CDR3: TGCGCCAGCAGCCAAGATCCCGGGACAGGGGTGGTGAACACTGAAGCTTTCTTT. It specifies CASSQDPGTGVVNTEAFF.

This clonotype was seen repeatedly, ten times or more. The CDR3 nucleotides are TGTGCCAGCTCAGCTATGGGGATTAATAGCAATCAGCCCCAGCATTTT. Amino acid sequence: CASSAMGINSNQPQHF. This chain uses TRBV18 with TRBJ1-5; no firm D call. The germline V gene has CDR1 KGHSH and CDR2 LQKENI. Trimming pared 5 bases from V and 0 bases from J, leaving 14 bases between. The CDR3 runs to 16 residues.

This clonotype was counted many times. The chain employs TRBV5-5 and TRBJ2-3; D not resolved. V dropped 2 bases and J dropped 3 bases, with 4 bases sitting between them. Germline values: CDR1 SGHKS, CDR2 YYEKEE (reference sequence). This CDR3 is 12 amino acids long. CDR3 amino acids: CASSFVTDTQYF. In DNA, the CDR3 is TGTGCCAGCAGCTTTGTGACAGATACGCAGTATTTT.

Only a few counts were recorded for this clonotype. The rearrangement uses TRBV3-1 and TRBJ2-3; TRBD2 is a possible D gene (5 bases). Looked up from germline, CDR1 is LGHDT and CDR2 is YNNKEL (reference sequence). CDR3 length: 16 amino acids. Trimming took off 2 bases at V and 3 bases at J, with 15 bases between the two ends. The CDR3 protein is CASSQTISGRTDTQYF. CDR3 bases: TGTGCCAGCAGCCAAACGATATCTGGGAGAACAGATACGCAGTATTTT.